These T cell receptor beta chains were read from a single sample in a study of shared clonotypes between healthy human individuals. The method was immunoSEQ multiplex PCR; TCRdb's version includes in-frame clones alone and lacks a portion of them. The table has 2 million to 2.5 million clones, roughly 92% seen once; the top ten hold approximately 0.4%. What was sequenced was naive CD4+ T cells from PBMCs. These receptors were obtained from a man between 18 and 29 years old in good health. Some clones in this sample may be carry-over from other donors' samples. The CDR3 runs from the conserved cysteine through the conserved F or W. Each record gives: clone size, J gene, D gene, V gene, CDR3 protein, CDR3 DNA. The D gene is left open where the match is weak. For some rows the clone size is stated as once, few or many, or as a class when expanded; others skip it.

once,TRBJ2-7,.,TRBV6-1,CASSEDARVYEQYF,TGTGCCAGCAGTGAAGATGCCAGGGTCTACGAGCAGTACTTC
.,TRBJ2-3,TRBD1,TRBV10-3,CAISDPGQGGTDTQYF,TGTGCCATCAGTGACCCCGGACAGGGGGGAACAGATACGCAGTATTTT
.,TRBJ2-3,.,TRBV7-8,CASSLATGVTQYF,TGTGCCAGCAGCTTAGCAACCGGGGTTACGCAGTATTTT
.,TRBJ1-1,.,TRBV6-5,CASSYQNSGNTEAFF,TGTGCCAGCAGTTACCAAAATTCAGGGAATACTGAAGCTTTCTTT
.,TRBJ2-3,.,TRBV9,CASSYGGFTSTDTQYF,TGTGCCAGCAGCTACGGGGGCTTCACTAGCACAGATACGCAGTATTTT
.,TRBJ2-7,.,TRBV6-1,CASSPRGTNYEQYF,TGTGCCAGCAGTCCAAGGGGGACTAACTACGAGCAGTACTTC
few,TRBJ1-5,TRBD1,TRBV30,CAWSGGQGSNQPQHF,TGTGCCTGGAGCGGTGGACAGGGTAGCAATCAGCCCCAGCATTTT
.,TRBJ2-7,TRBD2,TRBV2,CASTLGGLAGERSYEQYF,TGTGCCAGCACCCTGGGGGGACTAGCGGGGGAGCGGAGCTACGAGCAGTACTTC
.,TRBJ2-1,.,TRBV18,CASSPGGEQFF,TGTGCCAGCTCACCAGGTGGTGAGCAGTTCTTC
.,TRBJ1-1,.,TRBV5-5,CASSLGGADNTEAFF,TGTGCCAGCAGCTTGGGCGGGGCGGACAACACTGAAGCTTTCTTT
.,TRBJ1-1,.,TRBV27,CASSLYRNSPLEAFF,TGTGCCAGCAGTTTATATCGAAACAGTCCCCTGGAAGCTTTCTTT
.,TRBJ1-1,.,TRBV10-3,CAISESGGNSGEAFF,TGTGCCATCAGTGAGTCGGGAGGGAATAGCGGTGAAGCTTTCTTT
.,TRBJ2-1,TRBD2,TRBV5-1,CASSLTSGSLYNEQFF,TGCGCCAGCAGCCTGACTAGCGGGAGTCTGTACAATGAGCAGTTCTTC
once,TRBJ2-2,.,TRBV28,CASREGWGVRADTGELFF,TGTGCCAGCAGAGAGGGTTGGGGGGTTAGGGCGGACACCGGGGAGCTGTTTTTT
.,TRBJ2-7,TRBD2,TRBV7-2,CASSSVGTSGEQYF,TGTGCCAGCAGCTCCGTCGGGACTAGCGGCGAGCAGTACTTC